Presented here are 23 T cell receptor beta chains from one specimen sequenced in a study of shared clonotypes between healthy human individuals. The table came from immunoSEQ multiplex PCR; TCRdb's copy has only in-frame clones and leaves some out. The top ten hold 16% of the sample, which has a few hundred thousand clones, roughly 84% seen once. The sequenced sample was memory CD8+ T cells sorted from blood. Subset in this sample: CD45RO+ cells pooled with CCR7-negative TemRA cells. All receptors come from a man aged 18 to 35 in good health.

The chain recombines TRBV10-3 with TRBJ2-2; 8 bases line up with TRBD2. The CDR3 length is 16 residues. Germline CDR1 and CDR2: ENHRY and SYGVKD. The V gene end was trimmed by 0 bases and the J gene end by 7 bases; junction bases not matched to a gene: 7. The CDR3 is CAISESESGSSGELFF. The CDR3 DNA reads as TGTGCCATCAGTGAGTCAGAGAGCGGGAGTAGCGGGGAGCTGTTTTTT.

Here the CDR3 DNA reads TGTGCCAGCAGTTTGGTCCTAGCGGGGGCCGTAGATACGCAGTATTTT. Amino acids: CASSLVLAGAVDTQYF. This rearrangement joins TRBV28 to TRBJ2-3; 10 positions match TRBD2. CDR1 and CDR2 (germline): MDHEN, SYDVKM. The CDR3 sequence is 16 residues long. V shed 3 bases and J 5 bases; nucleotides not matched to a gene: 8. The variable domain in full, completed from reference TRBV28 and TRBJ2-3, reads DVKVTQSSRYLVKRTGEKVFLECVQDMDHENMFWYRQDPGLGLRLIYFSYDVKMKEKGDIPEGYSVSREKKERFSLILESASTNQTSMYLCASSLVLAGAVDTQYFGPGTRLTVL.

The chain uses TRBV5-4 and TRBJ2-3; no clear D gene. The CDR3 is 14 amino acids. Trimming stripped 0 bases from V and 5 bases from J, with 10 bases between. Germline lookup yields CDR1 SGHNT and CDR2 YYREEE (reference sequence). Here the CDR3 reads CASSLDRAGDTQYF. Written as DNA, the CDR3 is TGTGCCAGCAGCTTGGACCGGGCCGGAGATACGCAGTATTTT.

The chain recombines TRBV2 with TRBJ2-5, with 10 nucleotides matching TRBD1. This CDR3 comprises 15 residues. CDR1 is SNHLY and CDR2 is FYNNEI in the germline V gene. The junction had 7 bases not matched to a gene; V was cut back by 7 bases and J by 2 bases. CDR3 sequence (DNA): TGTGCCAGCATTTCCCCGGACAGGGGGCAAGAGACCCAGTACTTC. It codes for CASISPDRGQETQYF.

The chain has TRBV2 and TRBJ2-7, with D perhaps assigned TRBD1 or TRBD2 (5 bases each). The germline CDR1 and CDR2 sequences are SNHLY and FYNNEI. The CDR3 is 13 amino acids. V lost 6 bases to trimming and J lost 3 bases, with 12 bases between them. CDR3: CASSSGRNYEQYF. CDR3 in DNA: TGTGCCAGCAGCTCGGGACGTAACTACGAGCAGTACTTC.

The chain is built from TRBV28 and TRBJ2-7, with 7 bases fitting TRBD2. The V gene end was trimmed by 3 bases and the J gene end by 6 bases; junction bases not matched to a gene: 8. This CDR3 has 14 residues. Germline V lookup: CDR1 MDHEN, CDR2 SYDVKM. The CDR3 nucleotides are TGTGCCAGCAGTTTTTCCGGGGGGAGTCTCGAGCAGTACTTC. This translates into CASSFSGGSLEQYF.

The rearrangement links TRBV4-1 to TRBJ1-5, with unresolved D. There are 14 residues in the CDR3. Trimming left V 0 bases short and J 5 bases short, with 8 bases between. In germline, CDR1 is MGHRA, CDR2 YSYEKL. CDR3 loop: CASSQEYGDQPQHF. In nucleotides, the CDR3 is TGCGCCAGCAGCCAAGAGTACGGAGATCAGCCCCAGCATTTT.

Of note for this clone: One junction end does not reproduce the germline sequence, and a read error may be involved. The chain uses TRBV5-5 and TRBJ2-5; a weak D match, TRBD1 (6 bases). Per the germline V gene, CDR1 is SGHKS and CDR2 is YYEKEE (reference sequence). The CDR3 is 15 residues long. The CDR3: CASSLDSWYQETQYF. The CDR3 coding sequence is TGTGCCAGCAGTTTGGACAGCTGGTACCAAGAGACCCAGTACTTC.

The rearrangement links TRBV27 to TRBJ1-5, with D hard to call. Trimming cost V 0 bases and J 3 bases, with 9 bases left between them. Per the germline V gene, CDR1 is MNHEY and CDR2 is SMNVEV (reference sequence). The CDR3 loop spans 15 amino acids. The CDR3 here is CASSLSNRNNQPQHF. CDR3 DNA: TGTGCCAGCAGTTTATCGAACCGAAACAATCAGCCCCAGCATTTT.

This chain connects TRBV7-6 to TRBJ2-7, with TRBD2 identical over 8 bases. Germline assignment: CDR1 SGHVS and CDR2 FNYEAQ. With V trimmed by 5 bases and J by 0 bases, 9 bases remained unmatched. The CDR3 spans 16 residues. CDR3 residues: CASSPYGGGASYEQYF. CDR3 DNA: TGTGCCAGCAGCCCGTACGGGGGGGGCGCCTCCTACGAGCAGTACTTC.

The rearrangement uses TRBV6-5 and TRBJ1-1; D call uncertain. The CDR3 runs to 15 residues. Germline V gene lookup returns CDR1 MNHEY and CDR2 SVGAGI. V was cut by 6 bases and J by 0 bases, with 14 bases left in between. The DNA for the CDR3 is TGTGCCAGCAGGTACGGACCGCTCTTGAACACTGAAGCTTTCTTT. Translated, it gives CASRYGPLLNTEAFF.

CDR3 protein: CASSLVGLAGGGETQYF. In DNA, the CDR3 is TGTGCCAGCAGCTTAGTGGGGCTAGCGGGAGGTGGAGAGACCCAGTACTTC. The chain is built from TRBV7-8 and TRBJ2-5; 11 nucleotides match TRBD2. The V gene end was trimmed by 1 base and the J gene end by 4 bases; junction bases not matched to a gene: 8. The CDR3 runs to 17 residues. Germline CDR1 and CDR2: SGHVS and FQNEAQ.

V is TRBV18 and J is TRBJ2-4; D may match TRBD1 or TRBD2 (6 bases each). Germline V lookup: CDR1 KGHSH, CDR2 LQKENI. The CDR3 has 15 amino acids. With 3 bases removed from V and 3 bases from J, the gap between germline ends came to 12 bases. The CDR3 DNA reads TGTGCCAGCTCACCTGAGGGGGGAAACAAAAACATTCAGTACTTC. Translated, it gives CASSPEGGNKNIQYF.

This chain's CDR3 is CASSEWGSNGNQPQHF. CDR3 nucleotide sequence: TGTGCCAGCAGCGAATGGGGGTCGAACGGCAATCAGCCCCAGCATTTT. V usage is TRBV7-2 and J usage is TRBJ1-5, with TRBD1 as a possible D gene (5 bases). Germline V lookup: CDR1 SGHTA, CDR2 FQGNSA. The CDR3 is made up of 16 amino acids. Deletions cut 5 bases from V and 2 bases from J, with 16 bases between.

V gene TRBV4-1 combines with J gene TRBJ1-1, with D unclear. In germline, CDR1 is MGHRA, CDR2 YSYEKL. The V gene lost 2 bases and the J gene lost 1 base, with 8 bases spanning the gap. The CDR3 is 14 residues long. The CDR3 loop is CASSQSRPNTEAFF. The CDR3 coding sequence is TGCGCCAGCAGCCAATCCCGACCGAACACTGAAGCTTTCTTT.

This chain links TRBV4-1 with TRBJ2-3, with D perhaps matching TRBD2 (6 bases). The CDR3 length is 17 residues. Germline values: CDR1 MGHRA, CDR2 YSYEKL. Trimming pared 0 bases from V and 1 base from J, leaving 14 bases between. DNA for the CDR3: TGCGCCAGCAGCCAAGAGCCCGGACTAACGGGCACAGATACGCAGTATTTT. It codes for CASSQEPGLTGTDTQYF.

On this clone itself: This may arise from a read error, as a much more abundant clone is one base away. The sample holds other DNA sequences that translate to the same CDR3. The J gene is TRBJ2-2, the V gene TRBV7-9; no firm D call. Looked up from germline, CDR1 is SEHNR and CDR2 is FQNEAQ (reference sequence). This CDR3 spans 11 amino acids. V dropped 5 bases and J dropped 4 bases, with 2 bases sitting between them. In nucleotides, the CDR3 is TGTGCCAGCAGCCTCACCGGGGAGCTGTTTTTT. The encoded protein is CASSLTGELFF.

V usage is TRBV7-9 and J usage is TRBJ2-3; possible D gene TRBD2, 5 bases. V shed 0 bases and J shed 5 bases, with 18 bases lying between them. The CDR3 contains 17 residues. Germline loops: CDR1 SEHNR, CDR2 FQNEAQ (reference sequence). CDR3 DNA sequence: TGTGCCAGCAGCTTAGCGCTTCGTAGCGAGGGTGGAGATACGCAGTATTTT. Translation gives CASSLALRSEGGDTQYF.

The genes are TRBV4-1 and TRBJ1-2; D possibly corresponds to TRBD1 (5 bases). The ends were cut back, 1 base at V and 3 bases at J, with 12 bases in the middle. The CDR3 covers 15 residues. Germline CDR1 MGHRA, CDR2 YSYEKL. CDR3 DNA sequence: TGCGCCAGCAGCCAAGGCGAGGGGCACGACTATGGCTACACCTTC. This translates into CASSQGEGHDYGYTF.

The rearrangement joins TRBV7-9 to TRBJ2-7; no definite D call. Germline V gene lookup returns CDR1 SEHNR and CDR2 FQNEAQ (reference sequence). CDR3 size: 14 residues. Trimming stripped 7 bases from V and 2 bases from J, with 15 bases between. The CDR3 DNA reads as TGTGCCAGCATCAACAGTATTTTACCCTACGAGCAGTACTTC. It translates to CASINSILPYEQYF.

The rearrangement uses TRBV30 and TRBJ2-7; possibly TRBD2 for D (5 bases). This CDR3 contains 12 residues. V was clipped by 4 bases and J by 5 bases, with 12 bases between them. Germline CDR1 and CDR2: GTSNPN and SVGIG (reference sequence). The CDR3 bases are TGTGCCTGGAATGGGAAGCGGCACGAGCAGTACTTC. This codes for CAWNGKRHEQYF. The complete variable domain, with remaining parts taken from reference TRBV30 and TRBJ2-7, reads SQTIHQWPATLVQPVGSPLSLECTVEGTSNPNLYWYRQAAGRGLQLLFYSVGIGQISSEVPQNLSASRPQDRQFILSSKKLLLSDSGFYLCAWNGKRHEQYFGPGTRLTVT.

On this clone itself: At one end the junction does not follow the germline gene, possibly because of a read error. The CDR3 sequence is CASSHRGLKTEAFF. CDR3 DNA: TGCGCCAGCAGCCACAGGGGGTTGAAGACTGAAGCTTTCTTT. The J gene is TRBJ1-1, the V gene TRBV5-1, with 8 bases matching TRBD1. This CDR3 has 14 amino acids. Germline CDR1 SGHRS, CDR2 YFSETQ.

This chain joins TRBV2 and TRBJ2-2; D is undetermined. The germline V gene encodes CDR1 SNHLY and CDR2 FYNNEI. This CDR3 spans 14 amino acids. Trimming removed 8 bases at V and 6 bases at J, with 16 bases between. The CDR3, as DNA: TGTGCCAGCTGTCCGGACCCGGCAGCCGGGGAGCTGTTTTTT. Its protein product is CASCPDPAAGELFF.